Shown below are 23 T cell receptor beta chains from a single sample sequenced in a study of chemoradiotherapy in HPV16-positive cancers. Sequenced by immunoSEQ multiplex PCR; TCRdb stores in-frame clones only, minus some. The table has more than 10,000 clones, 89% seen once. The sample in question was blood, obtained from a patient who underwent chemoradiotherapy. These TCRs come from a human donor with HPV-associated anogenital cancer.

Written as DNA, the CDR3 is TGTGCCAGCAGCCCTTACACAGATACGCAGTATTTT. It yields the protein CASSPYTDTQYF. The V call is TRBV7-9, the J call TRBJ2-3; no clear D. Trimming shortened V by 5 bases and J by 2 bases, and 5 bases separated the two germline ends. From germline, CDR1 is SEHNR and CDR2 FQNEAQ (reference sequence). This CDR3 comprises 12 residues.

The chain has TRBV19 and TRBJ2-3; 11 bases are a match to TRBD2. The CDR3 sequence is 16 residues long. CDR1 LNHDA and CDR2 SQIVND come from the germline V gene (reference sequence). V lost 6 bases, J lost 0 bases, and 5 bases stayed unmatched. The CDR3 reads CASSRLAGLSTDTQYF. As DNA, the CDR3 is TGTGCCAGTAGCAGACTAGCGGGGCTAAGCACAGATACGCAGTATTTT.

V and J are TRBV7-9 and TRBJ2-1; 9 bases line up with TRBD2. Germline values: CDR1 SEHNR, CDR2 FQNEAQ (reference sequence). The CDR3 contains 14 residues. Germline trimming cut 1 base from V and 10 bases from J; bases unmatched to any gene: 5. The CDR3 here is CASSLVAGVGEQFF. DNA for the CDR3: TGTGCCAGCAGCTTAGTAGCGGGAGTGGGGGAGCAGTTCTTC. Full variable domain (outside the CDR3, taken from reference TRBV7-9 and TRBJ2-1): DTGVSQNPRHKITKRGQNVTFRCDPISEHNRLYWYRQTLGQGPEFLTYFQNEAQLEKSRLLSDRFSAERPKGSFSTLEIQRTEQGDSAMYLCASSLVAGVGEQFFGPGTRLTVL.

This chain links TRBV19 with TRBJ2-3; unclear D gene. The CDR3 is 13 amino acids. Germline CDR1 reads LNHDA; CDR2 reads SQIVND (reference sequence). V lost 5 bases, J lost 1 base, and 7 bases lay in between. The CDR3 loop reads CASSFLGTDTQYF. The CDR3 region has the DNA TGTGCCAGTAGTTTCTTGGGCACAGATACGCAGTATTTT.

The CDR3 DNA reads TGTGCCAGCAGGTCGACTTGGGAACCCCTCCACTTT. Translated, it gives CASRSTWEPLHF. V usage is TRBV6-5 and J usage is TRBJ1-6; D remains unclear. There are 12 residues in the CDR3. With 6 bases removed from V and 12 bases from J, the gap between germline ends came to 12 bases. Germline V gives CDR1 MNHEY, CDR2 SVGAGI.

The chain recombines TRBV9 with TRBJ2-1; 11 bases are shared with TRBD1. V lost 2 bases to trimming and J lost 4 bases; unmatched junction nucleotides: 5. The V gene's germline CDR1 is SGDLS and CDR2 YYNGEE. CDR3 length: 16 residues. CDR3 nucleotides: TGTGCCAGCAGCGTTACCGGGACAGGGGGTTACAATGAGCAGTTCTTC. Encoded protein: CASSVTGTGGYNEQFF. The full variable domain, rest sourced from reference TRBV9 and TRBJ2-1, is DSGVTQTPKHLITATGQRVTLRCSPRSGDLSVYWYQQSLDQGLQFLIQYYNGEERAKGNILERFSAQQFPDLHSELNLSSLELGDSALYFCASSVTGTGGYNEQFFGPGTRLTVL.

The CDR3 bases are TGCAGCACTGCAGGGGGGAACACCGGGGAGCTGTTTTTT. Translation: CSTAGGNTGELFF. The chain has TRBV29-1 and TRBJ2-2; 7 nucleotides line up with TRBD1. The trim removed 8 bases at V and 1 base at J, leaving 4 bases unmatched. The CDR3 runs to 13 residues. The germline V gene encodes CDR1 SQVTM and CDR2 ANQGSEA.

This clone has just a few counts. This chain links TRBV19 with TRBJ1-2, with TRBD1 as a possible D gene (5 bases). The CDR3 has 15 amino acids. The V end was cut by 3 bases, the J end by 2 bases, with 13 bases between. From germline, CDR1 is LNHDA and CDR2 SQIVND (reference sequence). This CDR3 is CASSMRTSGNYGYTF. The CDR3 DNA is TGTGCCAGTAGTATGAGGACATCGGGGAACTATGGCTACACCTTC. The whole variable domain, filled in from reference TRBV19 and TRBJ1-2, reads DGGITQSPKYLFRKEGQNVTLSCEQNLNHDAMYWYRQDPGQGLRLIYYSQIVNDFQKGDIAEGYSVSREKKESFPLTVTSAQKNPTAFYLCASSMRTSGNYGYTFGSGTRLTVV.

The V and J genes are TRBV19 and TRBJ1-1, with 9 bases that match TRBD1. The junction had 4 bases not matched to a gene; V was cut back by 6 bases and J by 5 bases. This CDR3 is built from 13 residues. Germline V gives CDR1 LNHDA, CDR2 SQIVND (reference sequence). In nucleotides, the CDR3 is TGTGCCAGTAGACAGGGGGCAAGGACTGAAGCTTTCTTT. Translation: CASRQGARTEAFF.

The chain recombines TRBV28 with TRBJ2-7; D possibly uses TRBD1 or TRBD2 (5 bases each). The CDR3 sequence is 15 residues long. The V end lost 3 bases, the J end lost 3 bases, and 15 bases lay between the germline ends. Germline V gives CDR1 MDHEN, CDR2 SYDVKM. The CDR3 sequence: CASSLSGVGGYEQYF. The CDR3 region has the DNA TGTGCCAGCAGTTTGTCGGGCGTTGGGGGCTACGAGCAGTACTTC.

The CDR3, as DNA: TGTGCCAGCAGCTTAAGCGGGGTTGGCAATCAGCCCCAGCATTTT. Its translation is CASSLSGVGNQPQHF. The gene calls are TRBV7-9 and TRBJ1-5; D is unclear. The CDR3 consists of 15 residues. Looked up from germline, CDR1 is SEHNR and CDR2 is FQNEAQ (reference sequence). V was cut by 2 bases and J by 2 bases, with 10 bases left in between.

This clone occurred a few times. The chain has TRBV11-2 and TRBJ2-1, with 11 bases identical to TRBD2. CDR1 SGHAT and CDR2 FQNNGV come from the germline V gene. This CDR3 contains 17 residues. Losses at the gene ends were 4 bases for V and 3 bases for J; bases not matched to a gene: 8. DNA of the CDR3: TGTGCCAGCAGCTCCCAGAGAGGACTAGCGGGCTACAATGAGCAGTTCTTC. Its protein is CASSSQRGLAGYNEQFF.

This clone was counted a few times. Within the sample, other DNA sequences also encode this same CDR3. V is TRBV5-1 and J is TRBJ2-2, with D hard to call. The CDR3 extends over 15 amino acids. Germline CDR1 and CDR2: SGHRS and YFSETQ. The germline V and J ends were trimmed by 0 bases and 1 base, with 7 bases remaining between them. As DNA, the CDR3 is TGCGCCAGCAGCTTGGGACATAGGAACACCGGGGAGCTGTTTTTT. Translating gives CASSLGHRNTGELFF.

The chain carries TRBV15 and TRBJ1-1; TRBD1 is a possible D gene (5 bases). Germline lookup yields CDR1 LNHNV and CDR2 YYDKDF (reference sequence). The V gene lost 0 bases and the J gene lost 4 bases, with 21 bases spanning the gap. The CDR3 length is 18 residues. CDR3 sequence reads: CATSRDRQGLGLSTEAFF. CDR3 bases: TGTGCCACCAGCAGAGATCGGCAGGGACTCGGCCTGAGCACTGAAGCTTTCTTT. The full variable domain, rest sourced from reference TRBV15 and TRBJ1-1, is DAMVIQNPRYQVTQFGKPVTLSCSQTLNHNVMYWYQQKSSQAPKLLFHYYDKDFNNEADTPDNFQSRRPNTSFCFLDIRSPGLGDTAMYLCATSRDRQGLGLSTEAFFGQGTRLTVV.

V and J are TRBV2 and TRBJ2-5, with 7 positions matching TRBD2. V was clipped by 4 bases and J by 5 bases; unmatched bases: 4. The CDR3 length is 13 residues. Germline V lookup: CDR1 SNHLY, CDR2 FYNNEI. CDR3 nucleotide sequence: TGTGCCAGCAGTGTGGGGGGGTTGGAGACCCAGTACTTC. Protein: CASSVGGLETQYF.

The CDR3 DNA reads as TGTGCCAGCATCCCCCCTGGGCAGGGTTATGAGCAGTTCTTC. It translates to CASIPPGQGYEQFF. This chain joins TRBV25-1 and TRBJ2-1; tentative D call: TRBD1 (5 bases). The CDR3 totals 14 residues. Germline V gene sequence: CDR1 MGHDK, CDR2 SYGVNS. Trimming pared 7 bases from V and 8 bases from J, leaving 18 bases between.

A single count supports this clone. Here the CDR3 reads CASKPAGGPGEQFF. DNA for the CDR3: TGTGCCAGTAAGCCCGCGGGGGGGCCGGGTGAGCAGTTCTTC. The chain has TRBV19 and TRBJ2-1; 9 bases line up with TRBD2. V was clipped by 7 bases and J by 9 bases; unmatched bases: 10. CDR1 is LNHDA, CDR2 SQIVND, per germline (reference sequence). The CDR3 totals 14 residues.

The V gene is TRBV5-1, the J gene TRBJ2-7; 7 nucleotides line up with TRBD2. The CDR3 is made up of 13 amino acids. Trimming at V came to 4 bases and at J to 5 bases, leaving 6 bases not matched to a gene. Germline lookup yields CDR1 SGHRS and CDR2 YFSETQ. The chain's CDR3 is CASSRYGGNEQYF. The CDR3 nucleotides read TGCGCCAGCAGCCGTTACGGGGGGAACGAGCAGTACTTC.

The CDR3 nucleotides read TGTGCCAGCAGCGGGGATATAGCCAAAAACATTCAGTACTTC. Residues: CASSGDIAKNIQYF. The chain combines TRBV9 with TRBJ2-4, with D hard to call. CDR3 length: 14 residues. The V end lost 3 bases, the J end lost 0 bases, and 7 bases lay between the germline ends. Germline CDR1 is SGDLS and CDR2 is YYNGEE.

The CDR3 DNA reads as TGTGCCAGCAGCCGGACAGGGGACTATGGCTACACCTTC. This gives the protein CASSRTGDYGYTF. The chain couples TRBV7-9 to TRBJ1-2; TRBD1 matches at 9 bases. CDR3 length: 13 residues. Germline V gene sequence: CDR1 SEHNR, CDR2 FQNEAQ (reference sequence). V was pared by 5 bases and J by 3 bases, with 1 base of the junction left unmatched. The whole variable domain, remainder taken from reference TRBV7-9 and TRBJ1-2, is DTGVSQNPRHKITKRGQNVTFRCDPISEHNRLYWYRQTLGQGPEFLTYFQNEAQLEKSRLLSDRFSAERPKGSFSTLEIQRTEQGDSAMYLCASSRTGDYGYTFGSGTRLTVV.

The chain combines TRBV28 with TRBJ1-5, with 12 bases matching TRBD1. The ends lost 2 bases at V and 6 bases at J; junction bases unmatched: 11. The CDR3 contains 18 residues. Germline V gene data show CDR1 as MDHEN and CDR2 as SYDVKM. The CDR3 protein is CASSLRDRGLRPGQPQHF. CDR3 coding DNA: TGTGCCAGCAGTTTACGGGACAGGGGGCTGCGCCCCGGTCAGCCCCAGCATTTT. The full variable domain, with the rest looked up from reference TRBV28 and TRBJ1-5, is DVKVTQSSRYLVKRTGEKVFLECVQDMDHENMFWYRQDPGLGLRLIYFSYDVKMKEKGDIPEGYSVSREKKERFSLILESASTNQTSMYLCASSLRDRGLRPGQPQHFGDGTRLSIL.

V and J are TRBV6-6 and TRBJ2-3; D may be TRBD2 (5 bases). The CDR3 covers 15 residues. CDR1 MNHNY and CDR2 SVGAGI come from the germline V gene (reference sequence). V was trimmed by 6 bases and J by 2 bases, leaving 15 bases between them. The CDR3 spells CASRTSEGNTDTQYF. The CDR3 nucleotides are TGTGCCAGCAGGACCAGTGAGGGCAACACAGATACGCAGTATTTT.

The chain couples TRBV9 to TRBJ2-5; 9 bases agree with TRBD1. Germline CDR1 SGDLS, CDR2 YYNGEE. CDR3 length: 14 amino acids. Unmatched junction bases numbered 8, after V lost 6 bases and J lost 5 bases. The CDR3 DNA sequence: TGTGCCAGCACCAGACAGGGGGAAGGTGAGACCCAGTACTTC. Translation: CASTRQGEGETQYF.